The clone carrying this T cell receptor (beta chain) was counted only a few times. Its antigen is currently unknown. Data came from immunoSEQ multiplex PCR; TCRdb stores just in-frame clones and leaves some out. The data show a few thousand clones, about 19% seen once. CDR3 length: 14 amino acids. Germline values: CDR1 MNHGY, CDR2 SAAAGT. V was clipped by 5 bases and J by 1 base, with 11 bases between them. The data are from a study of sequential checkpoint blockade in melanoma. Study-wide results and caveats: Patients with week-13 increases in T-cell fraction and clonality benefited about 30 times more often.

Treatment of the sample: randomized to nivolumab then ipilimumab (arm A) or the reverse (arm B). Sequencing was performed on tumor tissue (inferred from file names), taken from a patient given nivolumab and ipilimumab in sequence. The J gene is TRBJ1-1, the V gene TRBV6-8, with D maybe TRBD1 (5 bases). This receptor was taken from a human donor with melanoma. The chain's CDR3 is CASSGGRANTEAFF. The CDR3 coding sequence is TGTGCCAGCAGTGGTGGCAGGGCGAACACTGAAGCTTTCTTT.